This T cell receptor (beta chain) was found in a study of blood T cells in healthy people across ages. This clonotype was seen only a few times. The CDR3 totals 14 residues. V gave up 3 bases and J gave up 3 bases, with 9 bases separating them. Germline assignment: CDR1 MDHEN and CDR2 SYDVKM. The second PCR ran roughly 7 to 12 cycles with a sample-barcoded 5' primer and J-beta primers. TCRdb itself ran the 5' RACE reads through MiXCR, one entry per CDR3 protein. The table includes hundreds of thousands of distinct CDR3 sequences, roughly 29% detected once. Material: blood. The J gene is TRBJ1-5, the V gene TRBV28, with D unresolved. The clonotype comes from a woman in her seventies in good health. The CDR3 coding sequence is TGTGCCAGCAGTTTCGGAGGGAACAATCAGCCCCAGCATTTT. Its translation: CASSFGGNNQPQHF.